The T cell receptor (beta chain) described here comes from a study of blood T cell repertoires in COVID-19. Looking at the study overall: Donors in the United States, Italy and Spain gave samples during acute or convalescent COVID-19. T cells, B-cell-depleted T cells, or PBMCs provided the cDNA or gDNA that served as material.

The CDR3 totals 15 residues. Trimming at V came to 3 bases and at J to 5 bases, leaving 8 bases not matched to a gene. The germline V gene encodes CDR1 KGHSH and CDR2 LQKENI. Source study methods: Reference gene primer amplification in the assay estimated nucleated cell counts. Assay used: immunoSEQ multiplex PCR; TCRdb lists only in-frame clones, some missing. V and J calls and clone size are given by that table; D and trimming were obtained from the DNA. The sample holds fewer than 35,000 clones, nearly 90% seen once. This TCR derives from a man aged 60 to 75 with active COVID-19. The chain recombines TRBV18 with TRBJ2-7, with TRBD1 matching over 9 bases. The sample comprised peripheral blood. The CDR3 DNA reads as TGTGCCAGCTCACCGGCCGAGACAGGGGGTCACGAGCAGTACTTC. Protein sequence: CASSPAETGGHEQYF.